The sequence of this T cell receptor (beta chain) was determined in a study of cytomegalovirus exposure and HLA in healthy donors. Study findings and constraints: Reportedly, fewer N-insertions than the approximately 700-donor mean appeared in an Asian-associated ancestry cluster in a later analysis.

Deletions cut 0 bases from V and 3 bases from J, with 10 bases between. CDR1 is SGHRS and CDR2 is YFSETQ in the germline V gene. The CDR3 sequence is 15 residues long. Concerning this clone itself: Its antigen is unknown.

It was with 60 Vbeta and 13 Jbeta primers that the PCR ran. Using immunoSEQ multiplex PCR, the repertoire was profiled, and TCRdb retains in-frame clones only, with some absent. The data show under 250,000 clones, with about 77% seen just once and about 2.7% held by the top ten. This chain connects TRBV5-1 to TRBJ2-1; D is perhaps TRBD1 (6 bases). This receptor was obtained from a woman aged 30 to 39 in good health and CMV-seronegative. The sequenced sample was PBMCs. The CDR3 loop reads CASSLVGTNYNEQFF. Here the CDR3 DNA reads TGCGCCAGCAGCTTGGTGGGGACAAACTACAATGAGCAGTTCTTC.